A single T cell receptor beta chain is shown here with its context. Its antigen is undetermined. These data belong to a study of T-cell memory formation after mild COVID-19. Study-level results: Still unconfirmed is whether the second-wave clones peaking on day 37 recognized SARS-CoV-2. Among CD4+ contracting clones, most were CM and EM, and CD8+ ones EMRA. CD4/CD8 balance held among clones contracting day 15 to 85, and later expanders leaned CD4+.

Constant-segment primers served in 5'RACE that generated TCR alpha and TCR beta cDNA libraries bearing sample barcodes and UMIs. TCRdb used MiXCR to reprocess the 5' RACE reads, holding one entry per CDR3 protein. The repertoire has under 200,000 distinct CDR3 sequences, 9.5% to 13% of them found once; the top ten carry 3.8%. The J segment lost 9 bases and the V segment lost 2 bases, leaving 4 bases of the junction unmatched. The germline gives CDR1 SGHKS, CDR2 YYEKEE (reference sequence). This CDR3 contains 13 residues. J is TRBJ2-2 and V is TRBV5-5, with 7 nucleotides matching TRBD2. Specimen: PBMCs or a T cell subset sorted from them (not recorded which). The TCR was taken from a man aged 18 to 30 who had mild COVID-19 (a few samples of this study predate the infection). Cell type and time point are not known. The CDR3 DNA reads TGTGCCAGCAGCTTAACTAGCGCCCGGGAGCTGTTTTTT. It is translated as CASSLTSARELFF.